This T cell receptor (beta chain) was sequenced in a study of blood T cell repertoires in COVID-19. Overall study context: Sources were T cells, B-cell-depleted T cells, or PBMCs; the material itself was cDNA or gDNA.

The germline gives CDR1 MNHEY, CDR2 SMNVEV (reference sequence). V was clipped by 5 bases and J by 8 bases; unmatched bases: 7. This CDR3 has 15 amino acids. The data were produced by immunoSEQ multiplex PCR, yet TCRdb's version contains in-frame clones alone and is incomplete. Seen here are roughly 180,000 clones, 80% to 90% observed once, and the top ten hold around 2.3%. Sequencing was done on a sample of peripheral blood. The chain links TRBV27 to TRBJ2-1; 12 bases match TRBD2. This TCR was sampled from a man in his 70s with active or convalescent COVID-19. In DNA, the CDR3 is TGTGCCAGCAGTCCTCAGACTAGCGGGAGCGATGAGCAGTTCTTC. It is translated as CASSPQTSGSDEQFF.